These 21 T cell receptor beta chains share one sample of origin, sequenced in a study of T cell changes during pregnancy in multiple sclerosis. TCRdb's table, derived via immunoSEQ multiplex PCR, lists solely in-frame clones and lacks some. The data hold about 44,000 clones, with roughly 96% observed a single time. The starting material was peripheral blood, obtained in the second trimester of pregnancy. Receptor source: a female donor with multiple sclerosis, enrolled in a pregnancy study.

V and J are TRBV28 and TRBJ2-1; weak D call: TRBD2 (6 bases). The CDR3 has 14 amino acids. Germline lookup yields CDR1 MDHEN and CDR2 SYDVKM. With 6 bases removed from V and 5 bases from J, the gap between germline ends came to 14 bases. The chain's CDR3 is CASRPGRTNNEQFF. The CDR3 bases are TGTGCCAGCAGACCGGGACGGACTAACAATGAGCAGTTCTTC.

The chain recombines TRBV5-1 with TRBJ2-1, with 8 nucleotides matching TRBD2. The CDR3 has 14 amino acids. V lost 4 bases, J lost 12 bases, and 12 bases stayed unmatched. Germline-derived CDR1 and CDR2 are SGHRS and YFSETQ. As DNA, the CDR3 is TGCGCCAGCAGCCCCGAAGTTAGCGGGGTAAGGCAGTTCTTC. The encoded protein is CASSPEVSGVRQFF.

The genes are TRBV27 and TRBJ2-1; 10 nucleotides agree with TRBD1. The CDR3 has 15 residues. Germline V lookup: CDR1 MNHEY, CDR2 SMNVEV (reference sequence). The V and J ends lost 2 bases and 3 bases, in that order; junction bases with no gene match: 1. CDR3 DNA: TGTGCCAGCAGTTTACGGGACAGGGGCTACAATGAGCAGTTCTTC. This encodes CASSLRDRGYNEQFF.

The V gene is TRBV11-2, the J gene TRBJ2-1; TRBD1 matches 7 bases. With 5 bases clipped from V and 0 bases from J, the junction kept 10 bases outside the gene matches. Germline CDR1 is SGHAT and CDR2 is FQNNGV. CDR3 size: 17 residues. CDR3 protein: CASSQAHRGSSYNEQFF. The CDR3 region has the DNA TGTGCCAGCAGCCAGGCCCACAGGGGAAGCTCCTACAATGAGCAGTTCTTC.

The chain carries TRBV7-2 and TRBJ2-2; TRBD1 agrees at 7 bases. Losses at the gene ends were 4 bases for V and 4 bases for J; bases not matched to a gene: 6. In germline, CDR1 is SGHTA, CDR2 FQGNSA. The CDR3 is made up of 15 amino acids. For the CDR3, the DNA is TGTGCCAGCAGCTGGTTGGCAGGGGGCACCGGGGAGCTGTTTTTT. This encodes CASSWLAGGTGELFF.

V usage is TRBV29-1 and J usage is TRBJ2-7; TRBD1 matches at 7 bases. The junction had 17 bases not matched to a gene; V was cut back by 1 base and J by 5 bases. From germline, CDR1 is SQVTM and CDR2 ANQGSEA. The CDR3 loop spans 17 amino acids. The CDR3 reads CSVEVSRQGGLPHEQYF. For the CDR3, the DNA is TGCAGCGTTGAAGTTTCCCGACAGGGCGGACTTCCGCACGAGCAGTACTTC.

This chain links TRBV28 with TRBJ2-6; TRBD1 might be the D (6 bases). The germline V and J ends were trimmed by 5 bases and 0 bases, with 8 bases remaining between them. This CDR3 region has 15 residues. The V gene's germline CDR1 is MDHEN and CDR2 SYDVKM. CDR3 residues: CASSTGSSGANVLTF. The CDR3 region has the DNA TGTGCCAGCAGTACAGGGTCCTCTGGGGCCAACGTCCTGACTTTC.

The V gene is TRBV6-1, the J gene TRBJ1-1; weak D call: TRBD1 (5 bases). Germline assignment: CDR1 MNHNS and CDR2 SASEGT. The CDR3 is 14 residues long. Deletions cut 3 bases from V and 0 bases from J, with 8 bases between. CDR3 loop: CASSETDMNTEAFF. The CDR3 DNA is TGTGCCAGCAGTGAGACAGACATGAACACTGAAGCTTTCTTT.

Concerning this clone: A read error may produce the germline difference seen at one junction end. The J gene is TRBJ2-7, the V gene TRBV6-1, with TRBD2 as a possible D gene (5 bases). This CDR3 spans 13 amino acids. CDR1 MNHNS and CDR2 SASEGT come from the germline V gene. The CDR3 coding sequence is TGTGCCAGCAGCCCCGGACTCTCCCACGAGCAGTACTTC. Its translation: CASSPGLSHEQYF.

The V gene is TRBV30, the J gene TRBJ1-1; a possible D gene is TRBD1 (5 bases). With 5 bases removed from V and 5 bases from J, the gap between germline ends came to 9 bases. The CDR3 is 11 amino acids. Germline V gene sequence: CDR1 GTSNPN, CDR2 SVGIG (reference sequence). The CDR3: CAWDSGTEAFF. In DNA form, the CDR3 reads TGTGCCTGGGACAGCGGGACTGAAGCTTTCTTT.

The CDR3 region has the DNA TGTGCCAGCAGCTTAGGAGGGACAGAGAATCAGCCCCAGCATTTT. It encodes CASSLGGTENQPQHF. This chain uses TRBV7-9 with TRBJ1-5; the match to TRBD1 covers 7 bases. Germline V CDR1 and CDR2: SEHNR, FQNEAQ (reference sequence). The CDR3 spans 15 residues. J lost 4 bases, V lost 1 base, and 4 bases had no gene match.

The V and J genes are TRBV19 and TRBJ1-2; TRBD1 aligns across 10 bases. Trimming took 2 bases from V and 3 from J; bases not matched to a gene: 3. Germline V gene lookup returns CDR1 LNHDA and CDR2 SQIVND (reference sequence). This CDR3 is 15 amino acids long. The CDR3 sequence is CASSITGQGHYGYTF. The DNA of the CDR3 is TGTGCCAGTAGTATAACGGGACAGGGGCACTATGGCTACACCTTC. Full variable domain (rest looked up from reference TRBV19 and TRBJ1-2): DGGITQSPKYLFRKEGQNVTLSCEQNLNHDAMYWYRQDPGQGLRLIYYSQIVNDFQKGDIAEGYSVSREKKESFPLTVTSAQKNPTAFYLCASSITGQGHYGYTFGSGTRLTVV.

V and J are TRBV6-5 and TRBJ1-2, with D perhaps TRBD1 (5 bases). V lost 6 bases to trimming and J lost 1 base, with 9 bases between them. The CDR3 loop spans 13 amino acids. Looked up from germline, CDR1 is MNHEY and CDR2 is SVGAGI. The CDR3 DNA reads as TGTGCCAGCAGCCCGACAGTTAACTATGGCTACACCTTC. Protein: CASSPTVNYGYTF.

The J gene is TRBJ2-6, the V gene TRBV28; 7 bases align to TRBD1. CDR3 size: 17 residues. Germline V gene sequence: CDR1 MDHEN, CDR2 SYDVKM. The V gene end was trimmed by 5 bases and the J gene end by 4 bases; junction bases not matched to a gene: 11. CDR3 bases: TGTGCCAGCAGTACACTAGACAGGGCGACCGGGGCCAACGTCCTGACTTTC. Translated: CASSTLDRATGANVLTF.

V usage is TRBV19 and J usage is TRBJ2-3; 7 bases are shared with TRBD1. V was clipped by 4 bases and J by 1 base; unmatched bases: 14. The CDR3 has 18 residues. The V gene's germline CDR1 is LNHDA and CDR2 SQIVND (reference sequence). The CDR3 region is CASSSLDLRGLGTDTQYF. The CDR3 nucleotides are TGTGCCAGTAGTAGCCTGGATTTAAGGGGGCTAGGCACAGATACGCAGTATTTT.

The chain couples TRBV29-1 to TRBJ2-7; 9 nucleotides agree with TRBD1. V shed 6 bases, J shed 5 bases, and the junction held 2 bases outside the gene matches. This CDR3 is built from 11 residues. Germline V gene lookup returns CDR1 SQVTM and CDR2 ANQGSEA. CDR3 amino acids: CSVDRGHEQYF. In DNA form, the CDR3 reads TGCAGCGTGGACAGGGGCCACGAGCAGTACTTC.

This rearrangement joins TRBV29-1 to TRBJ1-1; 8 bases align to TRBD1. CDR1 and CDR2 from the germline V gene are SQVTM and ANQGSEA. Trimming removed 3 bases from V and 0 bases from J; junction bases left unmatched: 9. This CDR3 region has 16 residues. CDR3 amino acids: CSVDRGRMGMNTEAFF. The CDR3 DNA sequence: TGCAGCGTTGACAGGGGGCGAATGGGCATGAACACTGAAGCTTTCTTT.

This clone was seen just once. This chain connects TRBV29-1 to TRBJ2-7; possibly TRBD1 for D (6 bases). With 5 bases removed from V and 3 bases from J, the gap between germline ends came to 11 bases. Germline CDR1 reads SQVTM; CDR2 reads ANQGSEA. The CDR3 runs to 12 residues. The CDR3 loop reads CSVRQEHYEQYF. CDR3 coding DNA: TGCAGCGTTCGACAGGAACACTACGAGCAGTACTTC.

The rearrangement uses TRBV6-1 and TRBJ1-2; 8 nucleotides match TRBD1. V gave up 2 bases and J gave up 6 bases; unmatched junction bases: 2. The CDR3 runs 13 residues. Per germline, CDR1 MNHNS and CDR2 SASEGT. This CDR3 is CASSERDRNGYTF. The CDR3 bases are TGTGCCAGCAGTGAACGGGACAGGAATGGCTACACCTTC.

The chain uses TRBV9 and TRBJ2-7; perhaps TRBD1 as D (6 bases). The length of the CDR3 is 15 residues. V lost 3 bases and J lost 6, with 19 bases in between. Germline V gives CDR1 SGDLS, CDR2 YYNGEE. The CDR3: CASSADQGSHIEQYF. For the CDR3, the DNA is TGTGCCAGCAGCGCAGATCAGGGGTCCCACATCGAGCAGTACTTC.

The V and J genes are TRBV29-1 and TRBJ1-4; D is perhaps TRBD1 (6 bases). CDR1 is SQVTM, CDR2 ANQGSEA, per germline. V lost 6 bases and J 3 bases, leaving 17 bases between the germline ends. The CDR3 is 15 amino acids. The CDR3 DNA reads TGCAGCGTGGGACCTCAGGGGACCTCTAATGAAAAACTGTTTTTT. Translated: CSVGPQGTSNEKLFF.